This T cell receptor (beta chain) was sequenced during a study of T-cell reconstitution after alpha-beta-depleted transplantation in children (dated by TCRdb to between 2015 and 2016). At the level of the whole study: Using TCR repertoire profiling, the study followed T-cell immune reconstitution in a quantitative way in children after TCRalphabeta/CD19-depleted allogeneic hematopoietic cell transplantation. Here is what the overall study found, with its caveats: In some patients, high TCRbeta diversity at day 60 was attributed to recipient T cells and intrathymic progenitors that had survived conditioning. Over the following months the frequencies of hyperexpanded clones went down, and after one year T-cell counts and TCRbeta diversity were mostly credited to newly produced T cells. The apparently early recovery of alphabetaT-cell counts about two months after transplant reportedly depended on only several hundred rapidly expanded clones that came from non-depleted graft cells.

There are many counts of this clonotype. Its target antigen remains unknown. No much larger clone is present one base from it, and per-base qualities are unavailable. The library came from PCR. Instrument on record: Illumina HiSeq 2500. To normalize quantification of the TCRbeta repertoire, the TCR libraries were built with molecular barcoding that relied on unique molecular identifiers. TCRdb ran its own pipeline on the public reads, namely fastp trimming at Q25 and MiXCR clone calling, and kept in-frame beta chains. Rows merge per CDR3 protein into single entries with the most common DNA and genes. The sample table records fewer than 700,000 distinct CDR3 sequences; 20% to 25% of these occur just once. Roughly 15% of the sample is held by the ten biggest clonotypes. The sample's treatment or condition label is to be understood as: allogeneic hematopoietic cell transplantation with graft depleted of TCRalphabeta T cells and CD19 B cells. The transplant recipients were children given TCRalphabeta/CD19-depleted allogeneic hematopoietic cell grafts.

Reading from cysteine to phenylalanine, the CDR3 counts 13 amino acids. Only CDR3 DNA remains: 39 bases, in frame from the first base. V was cut back by 2 bases and J by 5 bases, leaving a gap of 10 bases between them. Via the germline V gene, CDR1 is SGHRS and CDR2 YFSETQ. Sequencing was performed on PBMCs, mostly from graft donor cells, taken 360 days after TCRalphabeta/CD19-depleted stem cell transplant. The chain is assembled from TRBV5-1 and TRBJ2-5; confidence is insufficient to name the D gene. The clonotype was recovered from a boy younger than two who had a stem cell transplant for acute myeloid leukemia, so the T cells may come from the graft donor. Here is the DNA: TGCGCCAGCAGCTTCAAAATCGGGGAGACCCAGTACTTC. Translated, it gives CASSFKIGETQYF. The entire variable domain, with the stretches around the CDR3 drawn from the reference TRBV5-1 and TRBJ2-5 proteins, is KAGVTQTPRYLIKTRGQQVTLSCSPISGHRSVSWYQQTPGQGLQFLFEYFSETQRNKGNFPGRFSGRQFSNSRSEMNVSTLELGDSALYLCASSFKIGETQYFGPGTRLLVL.